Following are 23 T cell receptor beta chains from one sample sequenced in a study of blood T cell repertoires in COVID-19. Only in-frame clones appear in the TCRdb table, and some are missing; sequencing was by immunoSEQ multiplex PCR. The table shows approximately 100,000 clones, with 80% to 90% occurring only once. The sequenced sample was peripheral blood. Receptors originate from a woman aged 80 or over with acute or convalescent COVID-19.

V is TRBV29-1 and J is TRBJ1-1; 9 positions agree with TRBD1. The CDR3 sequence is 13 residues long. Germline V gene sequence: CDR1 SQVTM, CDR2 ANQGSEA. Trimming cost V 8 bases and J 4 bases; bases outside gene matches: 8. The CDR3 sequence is CSSRDRETTEAFF. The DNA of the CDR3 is TGCAGCTCAAGGGACAGGGAGACCACTGAAGCTTTCTTT. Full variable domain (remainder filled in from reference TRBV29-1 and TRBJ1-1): SAVISQKPSRDICQRGTSLTIQCQVDSQVTMMFWYRQQPGQSLTLIATANQGSEATYESGFVIDKFPISRPNLTFSTLTVSNMSPEDSSIYLCSSRDRETTEAFFGQGTRLTVV.

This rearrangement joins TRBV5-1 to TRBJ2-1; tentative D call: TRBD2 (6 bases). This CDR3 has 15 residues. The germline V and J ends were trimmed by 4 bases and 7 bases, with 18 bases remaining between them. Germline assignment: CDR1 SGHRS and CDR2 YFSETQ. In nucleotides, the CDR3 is TGCGCCAGCAGCAGCTTGGCGGGGACTGGGAATGAGCAGTTCTTC. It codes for CASSSLAGTGNEQFF.

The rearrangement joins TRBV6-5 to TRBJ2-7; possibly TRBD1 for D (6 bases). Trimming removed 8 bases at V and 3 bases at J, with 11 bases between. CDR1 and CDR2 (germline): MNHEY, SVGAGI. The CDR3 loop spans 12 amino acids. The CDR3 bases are TGTGCCAGCGGTCACAGGGTCTACGAGCAGTACTTC. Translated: CASGHRVYEQYF.

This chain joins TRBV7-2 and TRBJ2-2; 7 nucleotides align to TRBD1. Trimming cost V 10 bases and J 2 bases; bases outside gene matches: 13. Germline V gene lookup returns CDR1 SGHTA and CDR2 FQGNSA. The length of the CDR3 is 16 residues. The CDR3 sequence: CATTNRGQLNTGELFF. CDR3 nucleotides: TGTGCCACTACGAACAGGGGACAACTAAACACCGGGGAGCTGTTTTTT.

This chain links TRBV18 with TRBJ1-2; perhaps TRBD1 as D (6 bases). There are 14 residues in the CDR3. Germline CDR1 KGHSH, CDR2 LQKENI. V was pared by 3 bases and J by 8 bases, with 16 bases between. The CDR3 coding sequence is TGTGCCAGCTCACCCCCTGGGGGGGCGCAGGGCTACACCTTC. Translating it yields CASSPPGGAQGYTF.

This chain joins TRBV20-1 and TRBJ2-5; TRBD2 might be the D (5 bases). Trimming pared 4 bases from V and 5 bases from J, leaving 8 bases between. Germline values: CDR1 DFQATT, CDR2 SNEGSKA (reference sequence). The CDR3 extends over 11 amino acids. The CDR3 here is CSATGVETQYF. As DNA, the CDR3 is TGCAGTGCTACCGGGGTCGAGACCCAGTACTTC.

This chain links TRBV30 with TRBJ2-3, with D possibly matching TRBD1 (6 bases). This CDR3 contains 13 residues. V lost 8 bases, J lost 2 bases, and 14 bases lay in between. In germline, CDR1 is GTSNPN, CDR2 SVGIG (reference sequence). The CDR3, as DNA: TGTGCCCAAAGAGGGGGAAACACAGATACGCAGTATTTT. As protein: CAQRGGNTDTQYF. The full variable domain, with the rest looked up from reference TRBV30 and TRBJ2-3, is SQTIHQWPATLVQPVGSPLSLECTVEGTSNPNLYWYRQAAGRGLQLLFYSVGIGQISSEVPQNLSASRPQDRQFILSSKKLLLSDSGFYLCAQRGGNTDTQYFGPGTRLTVL.

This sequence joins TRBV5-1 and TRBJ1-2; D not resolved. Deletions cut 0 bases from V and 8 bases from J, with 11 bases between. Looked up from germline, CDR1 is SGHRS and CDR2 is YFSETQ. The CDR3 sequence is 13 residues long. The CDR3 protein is CASSLAGYWGYTF. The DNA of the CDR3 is TGCGCCAGCAGCTTGGCGGGGTATTGGGGCTACACCTTC.

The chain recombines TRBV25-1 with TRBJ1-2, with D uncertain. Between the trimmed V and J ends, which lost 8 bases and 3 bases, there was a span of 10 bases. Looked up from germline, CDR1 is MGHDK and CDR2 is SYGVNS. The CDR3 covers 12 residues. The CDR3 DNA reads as TGTGCCAGCGAAACAGAATACTATGGCTACACCTTC. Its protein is CASETEYYGYTF.

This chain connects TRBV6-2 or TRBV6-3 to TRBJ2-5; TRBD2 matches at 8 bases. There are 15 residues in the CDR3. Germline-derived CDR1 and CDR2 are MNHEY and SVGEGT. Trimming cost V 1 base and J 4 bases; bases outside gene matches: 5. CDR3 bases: TGTGCCAGCAGTTACTATAGCGGGGCGGGAGAGACCCAGTACTTC. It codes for CASSYYSGAGETQYF.

The CDR3 DNA follows: TGCGCCAGCAGCGTGACAGGGGGTCATTCACCCCTCCACTTT. Its protein product is CASSVTGGHSPLHF. The rearrangement links TRBV5-1 to TRBJ1-6; 9 bases match TRBD1. With 4 bases clipped from V and 8 bases from J, the junction kept 4 bases outside the gene matches. The CDR3 runs 14 residues. In germline, CDR1 is SGHRS, CDR2 YFSETQ.

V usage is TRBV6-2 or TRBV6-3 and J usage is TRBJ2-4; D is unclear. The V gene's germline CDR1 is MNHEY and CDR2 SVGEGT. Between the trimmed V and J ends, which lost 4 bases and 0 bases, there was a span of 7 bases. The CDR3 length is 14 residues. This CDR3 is CASSFRVAKNIQYF. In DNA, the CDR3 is TGTGCCAGCAGTTTCCGGGTAGCCAAAAACATTCAGTACTTC.

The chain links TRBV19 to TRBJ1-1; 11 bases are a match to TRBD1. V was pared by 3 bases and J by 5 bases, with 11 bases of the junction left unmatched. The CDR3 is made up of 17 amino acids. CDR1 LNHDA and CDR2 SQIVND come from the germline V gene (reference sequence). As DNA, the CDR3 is TGTGCCAGTAGTATCCCCCGCCGGACAGGGGGCAGTACTGAAGCTTTCTTT. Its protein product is CASSIPRRTGGSTEAFF.

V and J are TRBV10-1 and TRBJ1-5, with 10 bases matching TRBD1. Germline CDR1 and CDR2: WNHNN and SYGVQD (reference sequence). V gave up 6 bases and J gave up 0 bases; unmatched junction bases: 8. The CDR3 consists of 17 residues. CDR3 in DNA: TGCGCCAGCAGCCCCCGGGACAGGGGACATAGCAATCAGCCCCAGCATTTT. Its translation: CASSPRDRGHSNQPQHF.

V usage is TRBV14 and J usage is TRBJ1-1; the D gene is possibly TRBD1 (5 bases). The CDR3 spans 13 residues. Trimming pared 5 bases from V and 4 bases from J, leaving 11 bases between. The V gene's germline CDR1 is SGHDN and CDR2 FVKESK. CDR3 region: CASSSSGPTEAFF. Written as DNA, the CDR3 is TGTGCCAGCAGCAGTTCAGGGCCCACTGAAGCTTTCTTT.

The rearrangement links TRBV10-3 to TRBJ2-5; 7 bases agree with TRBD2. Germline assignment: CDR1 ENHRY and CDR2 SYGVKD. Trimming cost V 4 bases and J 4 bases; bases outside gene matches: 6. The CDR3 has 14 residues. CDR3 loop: CAISGGLVRETQYF. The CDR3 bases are TGTGCCATCAGTGGCGGACTAGTAAGAGAGACCCAGTACTTC.

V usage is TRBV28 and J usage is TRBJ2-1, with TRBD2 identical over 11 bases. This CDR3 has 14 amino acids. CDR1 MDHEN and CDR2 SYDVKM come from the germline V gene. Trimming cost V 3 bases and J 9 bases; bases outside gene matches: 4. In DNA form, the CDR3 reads TGTGCCAGCAGTTTTAGCGGGGGGGCCTTTGAGCAGTTCTTC. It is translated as CASSFSGGAFEQFF.

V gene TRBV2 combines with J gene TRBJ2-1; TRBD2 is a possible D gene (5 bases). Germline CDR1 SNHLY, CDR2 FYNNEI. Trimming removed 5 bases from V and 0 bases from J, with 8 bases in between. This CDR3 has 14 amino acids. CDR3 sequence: CASSWLASYNEQFF. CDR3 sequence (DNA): TGTGCCAGCAGTTGGCTAGCCTCCTACAATGAGCAGTTCTTC. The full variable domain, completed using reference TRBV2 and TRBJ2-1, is EPEVTQTPSHQVTQMGQEVILRCVPISNHLYFYWYRQILGQKVEFLVSFYNNEISEKSEIFDDQFSVERPDGSNFTLKIRSTKLEDSAMYFCASSWLASYNEQFFGPGTRLTVL.

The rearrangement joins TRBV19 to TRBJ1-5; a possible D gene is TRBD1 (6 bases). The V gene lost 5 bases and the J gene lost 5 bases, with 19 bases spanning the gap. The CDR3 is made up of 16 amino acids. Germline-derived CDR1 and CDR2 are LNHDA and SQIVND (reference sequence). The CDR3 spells CASSGFGGAPDQPQHF. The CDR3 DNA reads TGTGCCAGTAGTGGATTCGGGGGGGCGCCTGATCAGCCCCAGCATTTT.

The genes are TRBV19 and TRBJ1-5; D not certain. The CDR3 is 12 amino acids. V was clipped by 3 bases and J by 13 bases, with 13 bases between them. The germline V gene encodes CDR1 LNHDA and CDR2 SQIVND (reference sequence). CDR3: CASSIGVSPQHF. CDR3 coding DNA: TGTGCCAGTAGTATCGGAGTCTCACCGCAGCATTTT.

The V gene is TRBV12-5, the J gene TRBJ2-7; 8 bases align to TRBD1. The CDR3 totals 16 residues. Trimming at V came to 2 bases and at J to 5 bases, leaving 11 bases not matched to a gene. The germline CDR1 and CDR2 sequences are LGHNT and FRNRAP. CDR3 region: CASGLRPDRAPHEQYF. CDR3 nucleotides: TGTGCTAGTGGTTTGCGCCCGGACAGGGCCCCCCACGAGCAGTACTTC.

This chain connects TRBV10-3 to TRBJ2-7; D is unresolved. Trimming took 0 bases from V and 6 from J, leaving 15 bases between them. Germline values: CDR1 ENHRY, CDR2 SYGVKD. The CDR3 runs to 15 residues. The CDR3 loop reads CAISESNGFSGEQYF. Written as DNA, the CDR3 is TGTGCCATCAGTGAGTCCAACGGGTTCTCGGGCGAGCAGTACTTC.

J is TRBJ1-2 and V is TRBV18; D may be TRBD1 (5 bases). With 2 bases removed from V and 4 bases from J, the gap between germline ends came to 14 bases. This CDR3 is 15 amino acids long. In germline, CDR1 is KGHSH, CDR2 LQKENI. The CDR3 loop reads CASSPKTAASYGYTF. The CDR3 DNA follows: TGTGCCAGCTCACCAAAGACAGCTGCGAGCTATGGCTACACCTTC.